One sample yielded the 19 T cell receptor beta chains listed below, sequenced in a study of high-grade serous ovarian cancer treatment subgroups. Tumor tissue was taken before any definitive surgery or chemotherapy was given. Sequenced by immunoSEQ multiplex PCR; TCRdb stores in-frame clones only, minus some. The sample consists of 11,000 or so clones, roughly 87% of them appearing once. The sample comprised tumor tissue. Receptors originate from a human donor with high-grade serous ovarian cancer.

The gene calls are TRBV5-5 and TRBJ1-2; D not certain. Per germline, CDR1 SGHKS and CDR2 YYEKEE (reference sequence). The CDR3 has 14 amino acids. The ends were cut back, 4 bases at V and 0 bases at J, with 10 bases in the middle. The chain's CDR3 is CASSLDWTNYGYTF. CDR3 nucleotides: TGTGCCAGCAGCCTAGACTGGACTAACTATGGCTACACCTTC.

This chain connects TRBV5-5 to TRBJ1-5; no clear D. CDR3 length: 15 amino acids. Germline-derived CDR1 and CDR2 are SGHKS and YYEKEE (reference sequence). The V end was cut by 0 bases, the J end by 2 bases, with 9 bases between. CDR3 residues: CASSLGPIGNQPQHF. CDR3 nucleotides: TGTGCCAGCAGCTTGGGACCAATTGGCAATCAGCCCCAGCATTTT.

The gene calls are TRBV2 and TRBJ2-7; 7 bases are a match to TRBD2. The trim removed 0 bases at V and 1 base at J, leaving 6 bases unmatched. Germline V gene lookup returns CDR1 SNHLY and CDR2 FYNNEI. This CDR3 region has 16 residues. The CDR3 spells CASSEAKVAGSYEQYF. In DNA, the CDR3 is TGTGCCAGCAGTGAAGCTAAGGTAGCGGGTTCCTACGAGCAGTACTTC.

This chain connects TRBV15 to TRBJ2-2; D is unresolved. Germline CDR1 is LNHNV and CDR2 is YYDKDF (reference sequence). The CDR3 is 14 residues long. Trimming pared 7 bases from V and 4 bases from J, leaving 13 bases between. CDR3 sequence reads: CATKGGASTGELFF. CDR3 sequence (DNA): TGTGCCACCAAGGGCGGCGCGAGCACCGGGGAGCTGTTTTTT. Supplemented by reference TRBV15 and TRBJ2-2, the full variable domain reads DAMVIQNPRYQVTQFGKPVTLSCSQTLNHNVMYWYQQKSSQAPKLLFHYYDKDFNNEADTPDNFQSRRPNTSFCFLDIRSPGLGDTAMYLCATKGGASTGELFFGEGSRLTVL.

The chain has TRBV6-5 and TRBJ2-3, with TRBD1 identical over 9 bases. The CDR3 contains 15 residues. Trimming at V came to 5 bases and at J to 3 bases, leaving 6 bases not matched to a gene. Germline V gene sequence: CDR1 MNHEY, CDR2 SVGAGI. The CDR3 region is CASSPGQGWTDTQYF. CDR3 coding DNA: TGTGCCAGCAGTCCGGGACAGGGATGGACAGATACGCAGTATTTT.

This chain connects TRBV5-1 to TRBJ2-3, with 9 bases fitting TRBD2. Germline loops: CDR1 SGHRS, CDR2 YFSETQ. The CDR3 length is 17 residues. V shed 2 bases and J 3 bases; nucleotides not matched to a gene: 10. The CDR3 loop is CASSLGLAGMGTDTQYF. In DNA, the CDR3 is TGCGCCAGCAGCTTAGGCCTAGCGGGAATGGGGACAGATACGCAGTATTTT.

This clone showed up just a few times. The chain recombines TRBV9 with TRBJ2-1; 8 nucleotides match TRBD2. CDR1 is SGDLS, CDR2 YYNGEE, per germline. This CDR3 has 17 residues. The trim removed 3 bases at V and 8 bases at J, leaving 16 bases unmatched. In DNA, the CDR3 is TGTGCCAGCAGCGCGCCGCTAGCGGGCTTTGGGGCGGATGAGCAGTTCTTC. It codes for CASSAPLAGFGADEQFF.

The gene calls are TRBV14 and TRBJ2-7, with a possible D match to TRBD1 (6 bases). The V end was cut by 5 bases, the J end by 6 bases, with 26 bases between. This CDR3 spans 17 amino acids. The germline V gene has CDR1 SGHDN and CDR2 FVKESK. CDR3 DNA sequence: TGTGCCAGCAGCGAAACTCCCCTACCAGGGGACCCCCTCGAGCAGTACTTC. Translating gives CASSETPLPGDPLEQYF. Full variable domain (rest looked up from reference TRBV14 and TRBJ2-7): EAGVTQFPSHSVIEKGQTVTLRCDPISGHDNLYWYRRVMGKEIKFLLHFVKESKQDESGMPNNRFLAERTGGTYSTLKVQPAELEDSGVYFCASSETPLPGDPLEQYFGPGTRLTVT.

This clone was found once. The V call is TRBV6-6, the J call TRBJ2-5; 7 bases match TRBD1. Germline V CDR1 and CDR2: MNHNY, SVGAGI (reference sequence). V was pared by 10 bases and J by 1 base, with 9 bases of the junction left unmatched. This CDR3 has 14 amino acids. CDR3 nucleotides: TGTGCCACCCGAAGGGGGCTCCTCCAAGAGACCCAGTACTTC. It is translated as CATRRGLLQETQYF.

This chain links TRBV28 with TRBJ1-5, with D uncertain. V lost 3 bases and J lost 4, with 16 bases in between. The CDR3 runs to 16 residues. Germline V CDR1 and CDR2: MDHEN, SYDVKM. The CDR3 region is CASSFIRESENQPQHF. For the CDR3, the DNA is TGTGCCAGCAGTTTTATAAGGGAGTCGGAAAATCAGCCCCAGCATTTT.

This clone occurred once. The rearrangement links TRBV19 to TRBJ2-1; tentative D call: TRBD2 (6 bases). In germline, CDR1 is LNHDA, CDR2 SQIVND (reference sequence). The V gene lost 5 bases and the J gene lost 8 bases, with 16 bases spanning the gap. CDR3 length: 14 residues. DNA of the CDR3: TGTGCCAGTAGTTTGGGGACTTTTTGGGATGAGCAGTTCTTC. Its protein is CASSLGTFWDEQFF.

The V gene is TRBV6-1, the J gene TRBJ2-5; D is unclear. The J call is doubtful: the DNA matches TRBJ2-7 better. Per the germline V gene, CDR1 is MNHNS and CDR2 is SASEGT. The CDR3 consists of 13 residues. CDR3: CASSVEVSYEQYF. The CDR3 region has the DNA TGTGCCAGCAGTGTTGAGGTCTCCTACGAGCAGTACTTC.

This rearrangement joins TRBV28 to TRBJ2-7; D call uncertain. V lost 8 bases to trimming and J lost 3 bases, with 17 bases between them. Germline CDR1 reads MDHEN; CDR2 reads SYDVKM. The CDR3 length is 14 residues. The CDR3 spells CASSLTEGNYEQYF. The CDR3 DNA reads as TGTGCCAGCTCCCTTACGGAAGGAAACTACGAGCAGTACTTC.

This chain uses TRBV7-3 with TRBJ2-3, with 10 positions matching TRBD1. V shed 4 bases and J 3 bases; nucleotides not matched to a gene: 7. The CDR3 is made up of 16 amino acids. CDR1 SGHTA and CDR2 FQGTGA come from the germline V gene. CDR3 amino acids: CASSSRQGAGTDTQYF. The CDR3 bases are TGTGCCAGCAGCTCGCGACAGGGGGCTGGGACAGATACGCAGTATTTT.

The chain joins TRBV27 to TRBJ2-2; D remains ambiguous. The ends were cut back, 2 bases at V and 3 bases at J, with 1 base in the middle. The CDR3 spans 12 residues. In germline, CDR1 is MNHEY, CDR2 SMNVEV (reference sequence). In DNA form, the CDR3 reads TGTGCCAGCAGTTTAGACACCGGGGAGCTGTTTTTT. It yields the protein CASSLDTGELFF.

The gene calls are TRBV5-1 and TRBJ2-4; the D is unclear. CDR1 SGHRS and CDR2 YFSETQ come from the germline V gene. Deletions cut 3 bases from V and 9 bases from J, with 22 bases between. The CDR3 runs to 16 residues. The CDR3 bases are TGCGCCAGCAGCTACTTGCCCGGGCCCGAAGGAAGCATTCAGTACTTC. This gives the protein CASSYLPGPEGSIQYF. Combining the CDR3 with reference TRBV5-1 and TRBJ2-4 gives the whole variable domain KAGVTQTPRYLIKTRGQQVTLSCSPISGHRSVSWYQQTPGQGLQFLFEYFSETQRNKGNFPGRFSGRQFSNSRSEMNVSTLELGDSALYLCASSYLPGPEGSIQYFGAGTRLSVL.

CDR3 residues: CASSHPGQGFEQFF. CDR3 in DNA: TGTGCCAGCAGCCATCCGGGACAGGGTTTCGAGCAGTTCTTC. V is TRBV7-2 and J is TRBJ2-1; 9 bases are a match to TRBD1. V lost 5 bases, J lost 10 bases, and 9 bases stayed unmatched. Germline lookup yields CDR1 SGHTA and CDR2 FQGNSA. This CDR3 comprises 14 residues.

V is TRBV6-6 and J is TRBJ1-1; no definite D call. Germline loops: CDR1 MNHNY, CDR2 SVGAGI (reference sequence). The CDR3 contains 11 residues. V gave up 8 bases and J gave up 6 bases, with 10 bases separating them. The CDR3 loop is CASRVDSEAFF. CDR3 DNA: TGTGCCAGCCGCGTGGATTCTGAAGCTTTCTTT.

This chain uses TRBV2 with TRBJ1-6; 7 bases match TRBD1. The length of the CDR3 is 14 residues. Trimming at V came to 5 bases and at J to 7 bases, leaving 5 bases not matched to a gene. Germline V CDR1 and CDR2: SNHLY, FYNNEI. The CDR3 spells CASSQRGRNSPLHF. The CDR3 nucleotides read TGTGCCAGCAGTCAGAGGGGGCGCAATTCACCCCTCCACTTT. Looking up the rest from reference TRBV2 and TRBJ1-6 gives the full variable domain: EPEVTQTPSHQVTQMGQEVILRCVPISNHLYFYWYRQILGQKVEFLVSFYNNEISEKSEIFDDQFSVERPDGSNFTLKIRSTKLEDSAMYFCASSQRGRNSPLHFGNGTRLTVT.